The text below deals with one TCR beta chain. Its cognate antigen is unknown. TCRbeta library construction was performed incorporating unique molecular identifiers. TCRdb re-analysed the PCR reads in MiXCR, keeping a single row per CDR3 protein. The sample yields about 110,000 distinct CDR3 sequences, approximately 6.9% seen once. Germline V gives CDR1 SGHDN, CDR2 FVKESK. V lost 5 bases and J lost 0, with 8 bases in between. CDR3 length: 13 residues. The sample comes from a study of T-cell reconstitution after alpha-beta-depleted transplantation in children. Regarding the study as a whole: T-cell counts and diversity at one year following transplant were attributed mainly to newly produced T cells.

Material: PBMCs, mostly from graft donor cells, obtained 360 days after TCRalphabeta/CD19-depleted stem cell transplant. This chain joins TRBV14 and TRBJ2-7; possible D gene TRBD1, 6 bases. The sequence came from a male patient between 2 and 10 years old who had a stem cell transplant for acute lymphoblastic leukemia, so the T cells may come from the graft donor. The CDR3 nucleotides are TGTGCCAGCAGCGGACAGTTCTCCTACGAGCAGTACTTC. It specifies CASSGQFSYEQYF.